What follows are 4 T cell receptor beta chains derived from one specimen sequenced in a study of cytomegalovirus exposure and HLA in healthy donors. This PCR relied on a set of 60 Vbeta primers and 13 Jbeta primers. Assay used: immunoSEQ multiplex PCR; TCRdb lists only in-frame clones, some missing. In the table there are around 140,000 clones, over 70% of which are singletons. The sample comprised PBMCs. All receptors come from a man between 40 and 49 years old in good health and CMV-seronegative.

The chain links TRBV5-6 to TRBJ2-3; D may be TRBD1 (5 bases). CDR3 size: 14 residues. Germline CDR1 reads SGHDT; CDR2 reads YYEEEE. Trimming pared 4 bases from V and 2 bases from J, leaving 11 bases between. For the CDR3, the DNA is TGTGCCAGCAGCCGTCAGGGTTTCACAGATACGCAGTATTTT. It translates to CASSRQGFTDTQYF. Combining the CDR3 with reference TRBV5-6 and TRBJ2-3 gives the whole variable domain DAGVTQSPTHLIKTRGQQVTLRCSPKSGHDTVSWYQQALGQGPQFIFQYYEEEERQRGNFPDRFSGHQFPNYSSELNVNALLLGDSALYLCASSRQGFTDTQYFGPGTRLTVL.

This chain connects TRBV7-6 to TRBJ2-5; 10 bases match TRBD2. This CDR3 comprises 18 residues. The germline CDR1 and CDR2 sequences are SGHVS and FNYEAQ. V was pared by 4 bases and J by 6 bases, with 17 bases of the junction left unmatched. CDR3 protein: CASSSRTRGSGGQQTQYF. Here the CDR3 DNA reads TGTGCCAGCAGCTCTAGGACTAGGGGTAGCGGGGGGCAGCAGACCCAGTACTTC.

This chain joins TRBV6-6 and TRBJ1-2, with unresolved D. V lost 3 bases, J lost 0 bases, and 2 bases lay in between. Germline assignment: CDR1 MNHNY and CDR2 SVGAGI (reference sequence). The CDR3 sequence is 12 residues long. The CDR3 reads CASSYTNYGYTF. The CDR3 region has the DNA TGTGCCAGCAGTTATACTAACTATGGCTACACCTTC.

The chain has TRBV9 and TRBJ2-3, with 7 bases identical to TRBD1. The trim removed 0 bases at V and 2 bases at J, leaving 3 bases unmatched. Germline V gives CDR1 SGDLS, CDR2 YYNGEE. The CDR3 consists of 15 residues. The CDR3, as DNA: TGTGCCAGCAGCGTAGTAGGGGGCGACACAGATACGCAGTATTTT. Translated: CASSVVGGDTDTQYF. Variable domain in full (rest from reference TRBV9 and TRBJ2-3): DSGVTQTPKHLITATGQRVTLRCSPRSGDLSVYWYQQSLDQGLQFLIQYYNGEERAKGNILERFSAQQFPDLHSELNLSSLELGDSALYFCASSVVGGDTDTQYFGPGTRLTVL.